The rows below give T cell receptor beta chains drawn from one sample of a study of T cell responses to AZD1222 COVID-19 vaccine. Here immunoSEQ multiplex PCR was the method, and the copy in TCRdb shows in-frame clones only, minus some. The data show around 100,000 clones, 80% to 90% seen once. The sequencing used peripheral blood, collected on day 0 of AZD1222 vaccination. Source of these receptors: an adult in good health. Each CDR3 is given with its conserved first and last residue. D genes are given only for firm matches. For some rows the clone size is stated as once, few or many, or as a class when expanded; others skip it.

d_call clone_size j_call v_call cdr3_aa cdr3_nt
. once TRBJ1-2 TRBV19 CASSIGDHWRASYTF TGTGCCAGTAGTATTGGGGATCATTGGAGGGCGAGCTACACCTTC
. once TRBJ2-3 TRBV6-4 CASSDGVGVTDTQYF TGTGCCAGCAGTGATGGAGTAGGGGTCACAGATACGCAGTATTTT
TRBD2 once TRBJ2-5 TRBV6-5 CASSYAAGGRETQYF TGTGCCAGCAGTTACGCAGCGGGAGGGCGGGAGACCCAGTACTTC
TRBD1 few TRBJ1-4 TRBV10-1 CASSEGGSTNEKLFF TGCGCCAGCAGCGAAGGGGGCTCAACTAATGAAAAACTGTTTTTT
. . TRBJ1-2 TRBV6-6 CASRPQAQANYGYTF TGTGCCAGCAGGCCCCAGGCCCAGGCTAACTATGGCTACACCTTC
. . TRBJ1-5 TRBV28 CATAQGRGQPQHF TGTGCCACCGCACAGGGAAGAGGTCAGCCCCAGCATTTT
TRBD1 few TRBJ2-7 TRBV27 CASSRDRAYEQYF TGTGCCAGCAGCCGGGACAGGGCCTACGAGCAGTACTTC
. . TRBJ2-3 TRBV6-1 CASSEARGRDTQYF TGTGCCAGCAGTGAAGCCCGGGGTAGGGATACGCAGTATTTT
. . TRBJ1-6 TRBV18 CASSPEGLNSPLHF TGTGCCAGCTCACCAGAAGGGCTAAATTCACCCCTCCACTTT
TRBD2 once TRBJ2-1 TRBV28 CASSFTLAGVRQFF TGTGCCAGCAGTTTCACCTTAGCGGGAGTAAGGCAGTTCTTC
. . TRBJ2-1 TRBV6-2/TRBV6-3 CASSSNYNEQFF TGTGCCAGCAGCTCAAACTACAATGAGCAGTTCTTC
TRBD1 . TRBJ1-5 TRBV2 CASSGPGTAISYSNQPQHF TGTGCCAGCAGCGGTCCCGGGACAGCCATATCTTATAGCAATCAGCCCCAGCATTTT
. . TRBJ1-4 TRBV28 CASTITLVSNEKLFF TGTGCCAGCACTATAACACTAGTCTCTAATGAAAAACTGTTTTTT
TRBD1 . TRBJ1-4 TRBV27 CASRGQGAGEKLFF TGTGCCAGCAGAGGACAGGGGGCGGGAGAAAAACTGTTTTTT
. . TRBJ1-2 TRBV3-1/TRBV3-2 CASSQELRQAGYTF TGTGCCAGCAGCCAAGAGTTAAGGCAGGCTGGCTACACCTTC
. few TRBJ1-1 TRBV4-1 CASSQKSLQLLAEAFF TGCGCCAGCAGCCAAAAGTCCCTCCAGCTTTTGGCTGAAGCTTTCTTT